This TCR beta chain derives from a study of prognosis after radiotherapy for stage I lung cancer. Multiplex PCR in two rounds served to amplify TCR beta CDR3 from genomic DNA. Primers specific to each TRBV and TRBJ gene were used in first-round PCR. Via MiXCR, TCRdb re-called the multiplex PCR reads, giving one row per CDR3 protein. The sample consists of about 27,000 distinct CDR3 sequences, 30% of them appearing once. Germline V CDR1 and CDR2: KGHDR, SFDVKD. The CDR3 is made up of 15 amino acids. This clonotype was seen more than once but under ten times. Possible read error: a much larger clone is one base away.

The TCR was taken from a donor aged 50 or older with non-small cell lung cancer. Sequenced material: PBMCs, taken before or after stereotactic body radiation therapy (not recorded which). The chain is built from TRBV24-1 and TRBJ2-3, with 9 nucleotides matching TRBD1. The DNA of the CDR3 is TGTGCCACCAGTGAGACCGGGACAGGGAAGGATACGCAGTGTTTT. It encodes CATSETGTGKDTQCF.